Described below is a single T cell receptor beta chain sequence and its context. Its antigen is unknown. This sample is part of a study of T cell responses to AZD1222 COVID-19 vaccine. Germline V gene lookup returns CDR1 SGHRS and CDR2 YFSETQ. The CDR3 consists of 15 residues. Unmatched junction bases numbered 13, after V lost 6 bases and J lost 5 bases. Study-wide results and limits: The number of AZD1222 recipients seropositive at baseline was only 6 or 7. CD4 TCRs covered the whole spike, strongest at regions 160-218 and 743-854. Receipt of two AZD1222 doses was followed by a rise in Spike-specific TCR breadth and depth. The donor cohort was predominantly white British with a female majority, and clonal diversity may have been underestimated.

Profiling relied on immunoSEQ multiplex PCR, and the TCRdb table lists in-frame clones only, not all of them. Of roughly 160,000 clones listed, just over 90% are singletons. This receptor was identified in an adult who received the AZD1222 COVID-19 vaccine. The sample here was peripheral blood, taken 28 days after the second AZD1222 dose. The chain couples TRBV5-1 to TRBJ2-7; 8 bases agree with TRBD2. The CDR3 bases are TGCGCCAGCACCCGGGTTGGGCGGGAGGAAGACGAGCAGTACTTC. As protein: CASTRVGREEDEQYF. The entire variable domain, with the rest obtained from reference TRBV5-1 and TRBJ2-7, is as follows: KAGVTQTPRYLIKTRGQQVTLSCSPISGHRSVSWYQQTPGQGLQFLFEYFSETQRNKGNFPGRFSGRQFSNSRSEMNVSTLELGDSALYLCASTRVGREEDEQYFGPGTRLTVT.